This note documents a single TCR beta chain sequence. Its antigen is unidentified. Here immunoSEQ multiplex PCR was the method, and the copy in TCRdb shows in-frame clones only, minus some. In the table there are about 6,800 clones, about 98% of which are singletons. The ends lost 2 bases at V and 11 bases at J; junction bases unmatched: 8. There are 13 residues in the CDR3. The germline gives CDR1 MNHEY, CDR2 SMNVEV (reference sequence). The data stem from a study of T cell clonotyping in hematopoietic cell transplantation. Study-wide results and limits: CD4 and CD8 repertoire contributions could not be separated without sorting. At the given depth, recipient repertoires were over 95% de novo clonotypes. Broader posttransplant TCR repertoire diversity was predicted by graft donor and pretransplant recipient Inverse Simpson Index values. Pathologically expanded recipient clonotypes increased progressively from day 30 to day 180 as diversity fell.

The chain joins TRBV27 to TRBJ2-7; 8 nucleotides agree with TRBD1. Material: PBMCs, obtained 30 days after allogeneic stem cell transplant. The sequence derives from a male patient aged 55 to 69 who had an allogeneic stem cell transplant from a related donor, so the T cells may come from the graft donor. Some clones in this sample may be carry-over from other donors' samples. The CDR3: CASSLDRGQAEYF. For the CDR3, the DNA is TGTGCCAGCAGTTTAGATCGGGGACAGGCGGAGTACTTC.